Below, 8 T cell receptor beta chains from the same sample are listed, as sequenced in a study of cytomegalovirus exposure and HLA in healthy donors. Assay: immunoSEQ multiplex PCR; the TCRdb copy retains only in-frame clones and omits some. The sample carries approximately 150,000 clones, roughly 90% recorded once. Sequencing was carried out using PBMCs. The receptors shown here come from a man between 18 and 29 years old in good health and CMV-seronegative.

The chain employs TRBV5-6 and TRBJ1-4; D is unclear. V gave up 2 bases and J gave up 5 bases, with 13 bases separating them. The CDR3 has 15 residues. CDR1 is SGHDT, CDR2 YYEEEE, per germline. The CDR3 nucleotides are TGTGCCAGCAGCTTTCAACAGCCCCTCAATGAAAAACTGTTTTTT. It translates to CASSFQQPLNEKLFF.

The chain combines TRBV9 with TRBJ1-1; 10 nucleotides match TRBD1. V shed 3 bases, J shed 3 bases, and the junction held 8 bases outside the gene matches. This CDR3 spans 16 amino acids. Germline assignment: CDR1 SGDLS and CDR2 YYNGEE. The CDR3 protein is CASSAEAGTGDTEAFF. CDR3 coding DNA: TGTGCCAGCAGCGCAGAGGCCGGGACAGGGGACACTGAAGCTTTCTTT.

Comments on this clone: A much larger clone differs by one base, so this may be a read error. As DNA, the CDR3 is TGTGCCTGGAGGCAACAGGGGGCAAAGACCGGGGAGCTGTTTTTT. The encoded protein is CAWRQQGAKTGELFF. The gene calls are TRBV30 and TRBJ2-2, with 9 bases that match TRBD1. The CDR3 extends over 15 amino acids. Per the germline V gene, CDR1 is GTSNPN and CDR2 is SVGIG (reference sequence). The ends lost 3 bases at V and 5 bases at J; junction bases unmatched: 7. The whole variable domain, remainder taken from reference TRBV30 and TRBJ2-2, is SQTIHQWPATLVQPVGSPLSLECTVEGTSNPNLYWYRQAAGRGLQLLFYSVGIGQISSEVPQNLSASRPQDRQFILSSKKLLLSDSGFYLCAWRQQGAKTGELFFGEGSRLTVL.

The chain uses TRBV6-6 and TRBJ1-1; no clear D gene. CDR3 size: 15 residues. V was pared by 0 bases and J by 1 base, with 9 bases between. Germline CDR1 is MNHNY and CDR2 is SVGAGI (reference sequence). In nucleotides, the CDR3 is TGTGCCAGCAGTTACTCGGCAGAATCGAACACTGAAGCTTTCTTT. Protein sequence: CASSYSAESNTEAFF.

This rearrangement joins TRBV4-3 to TRBJ1-2, with D possibly being TRBD1 (5 bases). The V end lost 1 base, the J end lost 3 bases, and 12 bases lay between the germline ends. Germline-derived CDR1 and CDR2 are LGHNA and YSLEER. The CDR3 is made up of 15 amino acids. The CDR3 nucleotides read TGCGCCAGCAGCCAAGCACCCGGGGGACACTATGGCTACACCTTC. Translated: CASSQAPGGHYGYTF.

The chain combines TRBV7-8 with TRBJ2-4; 9 bases map to TRBD2. CDR1 is SGHVS and CDR2 is FQNEAQ in the germline V gene. This CDR3 is built from 15 residues. V lost 6 bases, J lost 1 base, and 4 bases stayed unmatched. The CDR3 DNA sequence: TGTGCCAGCAGTGTAGCGGGAGACGCCAAAAACATTCAGTACTTC. Its translation is CASSVAGDAKNIQYF.

The chain carries TRBV19 and TRBJ1-1; D might be TRBD1 (5 bases). Between the trimmed V and J ends, which lost 3 bases and 4 bases, there was a span of 15 bases. Germline values: CDR1 LNHDA, CDR2 SQIVND (reference sequence). The CDR3 is 15 residues long. The CDR3 nucleotides are TGTGCCAGTAGTATTTATCAGGGAGGGAGCACTGAAGCTTTCTTT. Amino acids: CASSIYQGGSTEAFF. Looking up the rest from reference TRBV19 and TRBJ1-1 gives the full variable domain: DGGITQSPKYLFRKEGQNVTLSCEQNLNHDAMYWYRQDPGQGLRLIYYSQIVNDFQKGDIAEGYSVSREKKESFPLTVTSAQKNPTAFYLCASSIYQGGSTEAFFGQGTRLTVV.

The rearrangement joins TRBV14 to TRBJ1-2, with 8 bases aligning to TRBD1. The J segment lost 2 bases and the V segment lost 4 bases, leaving 6 bases of the junction unmatched. The CDR3 totals 15 residues. The germline CDR1 and CDR2 sequences are SGHDN and FVKESK. In nucleotides, the CDR3 is TGTGCCAGCAGCCCCGGACAGGGAAGGAACTATGGCTACACCTTC. It translates to CASSPGQGRNYGYTF.